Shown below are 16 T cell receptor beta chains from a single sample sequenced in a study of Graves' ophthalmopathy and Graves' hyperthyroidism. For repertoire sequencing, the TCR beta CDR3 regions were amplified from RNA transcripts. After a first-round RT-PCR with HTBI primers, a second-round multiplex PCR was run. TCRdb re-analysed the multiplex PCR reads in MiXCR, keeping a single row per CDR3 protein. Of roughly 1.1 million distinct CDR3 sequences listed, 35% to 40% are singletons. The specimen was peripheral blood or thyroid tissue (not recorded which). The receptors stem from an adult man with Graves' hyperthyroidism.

DNA for the CDR3: TGTGCCAGCCTCCGGACAGGGGGCAAGGAGACCCAGTACTTC. Its translation is CASLRTGGKETQYF. V is TRBV7-2 and J is TRBJ2-5; 11 bases align to TRBD1. In germline, CDR1 is SGHTA, CDR2 FQGNSA. CDR3 size: 14 residues. Trimming at V came to 8 bases and at J to 5 bases, leaving 7 bases not matched to a gene.

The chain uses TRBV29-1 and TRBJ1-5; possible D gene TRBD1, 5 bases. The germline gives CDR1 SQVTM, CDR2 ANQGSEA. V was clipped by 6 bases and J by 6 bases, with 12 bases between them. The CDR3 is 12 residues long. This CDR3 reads CSVGQGGQPQHF. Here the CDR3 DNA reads TGCAGCGTCGGGCAGGGTGGTCAGCCCCAGCATTTT.

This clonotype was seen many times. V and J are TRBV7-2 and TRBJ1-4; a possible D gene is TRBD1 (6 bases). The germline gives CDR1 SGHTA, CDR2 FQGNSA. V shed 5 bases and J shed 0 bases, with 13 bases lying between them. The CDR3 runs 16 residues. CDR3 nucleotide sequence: TGTGCCAGCAGCCTGGGACACCCGACAACTAATGAAAAACTGTTTTTT. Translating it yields CASSLGHPTTNEKLFF. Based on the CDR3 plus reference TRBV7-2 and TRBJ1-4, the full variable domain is GAGVSQSPSNKVTEKGKDVELRCDPISGHTALYWYRQSLGQGLEFLIYFQGNSAPDKSGLPSDRFSAERTGGSVSTLTIQRTQQEDSAVYLCASSLGHPTTNEKLFFGSGTQLSVL.

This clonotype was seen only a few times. This CDR3 is CASSSGLWDGYTF. The CDR3 DNA reads TGTGCCAGCAGCTCGGGACTGTGGGATGGCTACACCTTC. This rearrangement joins TRBV11-1 to TRBJ1-2; the D gene is possibly TRBD1 (5 bases). This CDR3 has 13 amino acids. CDR1 is SGHAT and CDR2 is FQDESV in the germline V gene (reference sequence). V shed 4 bases and J shed 6 bases, with 12 bases lying between them.

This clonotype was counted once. The CDR3: CSANAEGNTYEQYF. CDR3 nucleotides: TGCAGTGCTAATGCGGAGGGCAACACCTACGAGCAGTACTTC. This chain uses TRBV20-1 with TRBJ2-7, with a weak D call TRBD2 (6 bases). V lost 4 bases and J 2 bases, leaving 15 bases between the germline ends. Germline loops: CDR1 DFQATT, CDR2 SNEGSKA (reference sequence). CDR3 length: 14 residues.

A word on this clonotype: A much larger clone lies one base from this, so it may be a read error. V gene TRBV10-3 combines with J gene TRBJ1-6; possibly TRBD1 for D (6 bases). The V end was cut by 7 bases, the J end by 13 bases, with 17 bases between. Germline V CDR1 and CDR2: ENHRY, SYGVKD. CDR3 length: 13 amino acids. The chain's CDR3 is CAIKQGGGGPLHF. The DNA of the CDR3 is TGTGCCATCAAACAGGGCGGCGGAGGGCCCCTCCACTTT.

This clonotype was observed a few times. CDR3 nucleotide sequence: TGTGCCAGCAGCTTAACAGGGGGCGATGGAAACACCATATATTTT. Its protein is CASSLTGGDGNTIYF. The V gene is TRBV7-2, the J gene TRBJ1-3; 9 bases align to TRBD1. The germline V gene encodes CDR1 SGHTA and CDR2 FQGNSA. The CDR3 contains 15 residues. Trimming at V came to 2 bases and at J to 3 bases, leaving 2 bases not matched to a gene.

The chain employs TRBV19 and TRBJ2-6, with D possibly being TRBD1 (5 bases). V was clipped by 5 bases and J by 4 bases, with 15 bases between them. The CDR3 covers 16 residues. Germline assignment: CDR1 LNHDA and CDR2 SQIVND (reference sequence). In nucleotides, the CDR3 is TGTGCCAGTAGTGGCAGGGATGCCACCGGGGCCAACGTCCTGACTTTC. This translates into CASSGRDATGANVLTF.

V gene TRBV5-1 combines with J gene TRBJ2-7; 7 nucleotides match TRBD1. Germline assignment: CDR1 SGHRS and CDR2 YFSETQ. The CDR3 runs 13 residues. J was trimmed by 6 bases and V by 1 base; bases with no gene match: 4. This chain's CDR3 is CASSLRGTAEQYF. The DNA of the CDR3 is TGCGCCAGCAGCTTGAGAGGGACAGCCGAGCAGTACTTC.

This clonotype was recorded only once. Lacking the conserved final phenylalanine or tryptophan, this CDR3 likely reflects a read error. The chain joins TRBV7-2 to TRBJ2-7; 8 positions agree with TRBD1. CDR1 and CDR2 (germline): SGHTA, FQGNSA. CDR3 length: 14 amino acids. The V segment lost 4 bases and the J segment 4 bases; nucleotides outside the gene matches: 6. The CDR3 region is CASSSPGGLYEQYL. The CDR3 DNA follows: TGTGCCAGCAGCTCACCAGGGGGCTTATACGAGCAGTACCTC.

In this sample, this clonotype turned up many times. The CDR3 sequence is CSARARGNEKLFF. The CDR3, as DNA: TGCAGTGCTAGAGCGAGGGGAAATGAAAAACTGTTTTTT. The genes are TRBV20-1 and TRBJ1-4; a weak D match, TRBD1 (5 bases). Trimming took 1 base from V and 5 from J, leaving 8 bases between them. Looked up from germline, CDR1 is DFQATT and CDR2 is SNEGSKA (reference sequence). The CDR3 extends over 13 amino acids.

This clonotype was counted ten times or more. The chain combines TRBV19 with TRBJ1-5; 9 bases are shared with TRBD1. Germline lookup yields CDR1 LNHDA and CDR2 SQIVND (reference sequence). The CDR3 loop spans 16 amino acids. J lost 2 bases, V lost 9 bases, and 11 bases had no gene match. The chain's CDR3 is CASAPYRGHGNQPQHF. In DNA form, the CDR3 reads TGTGCCAGCGCCCCCTACAGGGGGCACGGCAATCAGCCCCAGCATTTT. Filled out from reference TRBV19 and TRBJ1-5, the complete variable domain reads DGGITQSPKYLFRKEGQNVTLSCEQNLNHDAMYWYRQDPGQGLRLIYYSQIVNDFQKGDIAEGYSVSREKKESFPLTVTSAQKNPTAFYLCASAPYRGHGNQPQHFGDGTRLSIL.

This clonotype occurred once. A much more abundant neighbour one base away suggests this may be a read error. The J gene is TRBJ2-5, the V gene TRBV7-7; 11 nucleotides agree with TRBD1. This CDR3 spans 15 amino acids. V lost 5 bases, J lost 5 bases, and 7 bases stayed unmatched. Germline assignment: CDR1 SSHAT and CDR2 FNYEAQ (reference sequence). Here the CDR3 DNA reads TGTGCCAGCAGCCGCGGGACAGGGGGTATGGAGACCCAGTACTTC. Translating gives CASSRGTGGMETQYF.

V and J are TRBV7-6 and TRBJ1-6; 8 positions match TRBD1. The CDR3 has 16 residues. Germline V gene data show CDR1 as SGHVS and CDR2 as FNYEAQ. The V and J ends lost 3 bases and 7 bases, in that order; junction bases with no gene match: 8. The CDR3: CASSFKQGEANSPLHF. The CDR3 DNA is TGTGCCAGCAGCTTCAAACAGGGGGAGGCCAATTCACCCCTCCACTTT. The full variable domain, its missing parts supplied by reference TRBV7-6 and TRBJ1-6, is GAGVSQSPRYKVTKRGQDVALRCDPISGHVSLYWYRQALGQGPEFLTYFNYEAQQDKSGLPNDRFSAERPEGSISTLTIQRTEQRDSAMYRCASSFKQGEANSPLHFGNGTRLTVT.

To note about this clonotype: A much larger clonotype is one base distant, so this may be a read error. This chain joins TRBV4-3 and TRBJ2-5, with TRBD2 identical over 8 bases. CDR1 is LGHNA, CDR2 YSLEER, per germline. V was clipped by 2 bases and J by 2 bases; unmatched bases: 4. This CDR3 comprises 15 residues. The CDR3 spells CASSQHGTRQETQYF. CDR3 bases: TGCGCCAGCAGCCAACATGGGACTAGACAAGAGACCCAGTACTTC.

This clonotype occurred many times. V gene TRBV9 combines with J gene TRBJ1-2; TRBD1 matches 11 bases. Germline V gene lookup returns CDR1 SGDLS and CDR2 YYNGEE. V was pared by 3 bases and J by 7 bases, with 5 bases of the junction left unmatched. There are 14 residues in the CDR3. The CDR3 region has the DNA TGTGCCAGCAGCGGCGGACAGGGGGCCGGTGGCTACACCTTC. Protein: CASSGGQGAGGYTF.